This T cell receptor beta chain was identified during a study of blood T cells in healthy people across ages. The second PCR ran about 6 to 12 cycles with a sample-barcoded 5' primer and J-beta primers. Paired-end reads containing CDR3 totaled no fewer than 3 million for each sample. TCRdb re-derived calls from the 5' RACE reads in MiXCR, one entry per CDR3 protein. The sample lists about 800,000 distinct CDR3 sequences, 55% to 70% occurring once. Investigators took about 9.4 milliliters of peripheral blood from every donor. RNA extraction gave at least 6 micrograms of total RNA per sample. Germline V gene lookup returns CDR1 MDHEN and CDR2 SYDVKM. The CDR3 has 14 amino acids. With V trimmed by 6 bases and J by 6 bases, 10 bases remained unmatched. This clonotype was detected only a few times.

Sequencing was carried out using blood. The clonotype comes from a man aged 25 to 40 in good health. The chain has TRBV28 and TRBJ2-7; 8 nucleotides line up with TRBD2. In DNA, the CDR3 is TGTGCCAGCAGCGCCGGGGGGGTCGGCTTCGAGCAGTACTTC. As protein: CASSAGGVGFEQYF.